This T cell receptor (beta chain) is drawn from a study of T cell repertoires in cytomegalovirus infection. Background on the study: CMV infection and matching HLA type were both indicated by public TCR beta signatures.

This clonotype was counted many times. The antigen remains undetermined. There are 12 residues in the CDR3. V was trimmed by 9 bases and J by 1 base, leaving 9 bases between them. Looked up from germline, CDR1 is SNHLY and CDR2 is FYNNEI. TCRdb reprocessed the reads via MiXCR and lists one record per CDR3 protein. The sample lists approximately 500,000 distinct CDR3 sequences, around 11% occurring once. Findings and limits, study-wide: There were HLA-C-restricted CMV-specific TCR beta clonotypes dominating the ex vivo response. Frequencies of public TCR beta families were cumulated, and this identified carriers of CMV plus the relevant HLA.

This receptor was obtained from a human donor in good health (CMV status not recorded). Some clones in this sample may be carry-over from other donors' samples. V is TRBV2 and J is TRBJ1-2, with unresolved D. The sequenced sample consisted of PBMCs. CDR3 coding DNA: TGTGCCAGTACCTACTTTAACTATGGCTACACCTTC. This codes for CASTYFNYGYTF.